The clone carrying this T cell receptor (beta chain) was seen many times. Its antigen is still unknown. The data were taken from a study of Graves' ophthalmopathy and Graves' hyperthyroidism. Study outcomes and limitations: Ophthalmopathy progression was predicted with 70.59% sensitivity and 72.22% specificity. Using a 13-signature model, the authors split ophthalmopathy from stable hyperthyroidism, with 85% to 90% sensitivity and 80% to 84% specificity. Also, most clonotypes expanded in the thyroid above 0.001 frequency appeared in blood.

From germline, CDR1 is DFQATT and CDR2 SNEGSKA (reference sequence). V shed 7 bases and J shed 2 bases, with 12 bases lying between them. CDR3 length equals 13 residues. RNA served as the template for amplifying TCR beta CDR3 regions. HTBI-primed first-round RT-PCR preceded second-round multiplex PCR. TCRdb processed the multiplex PCR reads anew with MiXCR; each CDR3 protein has one entry. The sample includes about 480,000 distinct CDR3 sequences, 14% of them seen just once. The chain carries TRBV20-1 and TRBJ2-4, with D possibly being TRBD1 (6 bases). Sequencing input: blood. The TCR originated in a woman between 25 and 40 years old with Graves' ophthalmopathy. The CDR3 nucleotides are TGCAGTGAGGGGGAACTAACCAAAAACATTCAGTACTTC. It yields the protein CSEGELTKNIQYF.